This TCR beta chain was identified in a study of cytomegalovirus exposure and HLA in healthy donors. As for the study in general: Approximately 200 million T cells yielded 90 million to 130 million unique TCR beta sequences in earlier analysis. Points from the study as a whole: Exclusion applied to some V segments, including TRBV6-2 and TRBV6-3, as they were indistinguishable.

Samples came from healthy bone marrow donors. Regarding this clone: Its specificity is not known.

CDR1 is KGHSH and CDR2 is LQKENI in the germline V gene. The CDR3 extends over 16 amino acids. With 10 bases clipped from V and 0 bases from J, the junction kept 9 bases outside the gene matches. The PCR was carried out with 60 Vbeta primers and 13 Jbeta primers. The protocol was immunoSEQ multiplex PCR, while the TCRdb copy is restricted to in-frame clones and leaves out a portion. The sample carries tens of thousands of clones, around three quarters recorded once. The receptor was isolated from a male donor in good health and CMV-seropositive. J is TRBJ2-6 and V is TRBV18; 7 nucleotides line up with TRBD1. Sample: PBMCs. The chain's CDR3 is CANSPQGRSGANVLTF. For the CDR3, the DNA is TGTGCCAACTCCCCACAGGGGCGCTCTGGGGCCAACGTCCTGACTTTC.